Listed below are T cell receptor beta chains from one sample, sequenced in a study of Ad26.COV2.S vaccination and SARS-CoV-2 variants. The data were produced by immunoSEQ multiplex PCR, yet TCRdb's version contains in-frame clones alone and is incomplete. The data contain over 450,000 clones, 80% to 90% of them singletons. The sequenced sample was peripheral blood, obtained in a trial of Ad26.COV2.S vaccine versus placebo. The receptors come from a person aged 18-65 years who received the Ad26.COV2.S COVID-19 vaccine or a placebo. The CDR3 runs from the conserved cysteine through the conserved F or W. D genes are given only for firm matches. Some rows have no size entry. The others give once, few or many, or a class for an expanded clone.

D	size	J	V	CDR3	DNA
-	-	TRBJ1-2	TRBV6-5	CASTEHSGNYGYTF	TGTGCCAGCACCGAACATTCAGGGAACTATGGCTACACCTTC
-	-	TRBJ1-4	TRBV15	CATSRKDRLNEKLFF	TGTGCCACCAGCAGAAAAGACAGACTAAATGAAAAACTGTTTTTT
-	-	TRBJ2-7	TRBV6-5	CASSRYDTGYEQYF	TGTGCCAGCAGTCGTTACGACACCGGCTACGAGCAGTACTTC
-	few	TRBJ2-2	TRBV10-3	CAIKGTLFGELFF	TGTGCCATCAAAGGGACCCTCTTCGGGGAGCTGTTTTTT
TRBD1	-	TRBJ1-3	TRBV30	CAWRGQLSSGNTIYF	TGTGCCTGGAGGGGACAGCTGAGCTCTGGAAACACCATATATTTT
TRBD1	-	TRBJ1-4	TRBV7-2	CASSLDAGQGLYEKLFF	TGTGCCAGCAGCTTGGACGCGGGACAGGGGTTGTATGAAAAACTGTTTTTT
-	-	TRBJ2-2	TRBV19	CASTNRHTGELFF	TGTGCCAGTACCAATAGGCACACCGGGGAGCTGTTTTTT
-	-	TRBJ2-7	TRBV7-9	CASSRTAAQYF	TGTGCCAGCAGCCGAACAGCGGCGCAGTACTTC
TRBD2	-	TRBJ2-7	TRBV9	CASSVSGGRVAEQYF	TGTGCCAGCAGCGTATCGGGCGGGAGGGTCGCCGAGCAGTACTTC
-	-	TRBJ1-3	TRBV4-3	CASSHLSGRSGNTIYF	TGCGCCAGCAGCCATCTCTCGGGCCGCTCTGGAAACACCATATATTTT
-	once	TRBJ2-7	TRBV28	CASTSGGAGMNYEQYF	TGTGCCAGCACCTCCGGAGGTGCAGGAATGAACTACGAGCAGTACTTC
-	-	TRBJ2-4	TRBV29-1	CSVAAGTLWSGNIQYF	TGCAGCGTCGCTGCCGGGACATTATGGTCCGGAAACATTCAGTACTTC
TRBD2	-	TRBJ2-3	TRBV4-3	CASSQKRVVAGGQDTQYF	TGCGCCAGCAGCCAAAAACGAGTAGTAGCGGGGGGGCAGGATACGCAGTATTTT
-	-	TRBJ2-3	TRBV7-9	CASSHSRDTQYF	TGTGCCAGCAGCCACTCTCGGGATACGCAGTATTTT
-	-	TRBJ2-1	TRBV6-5	CASTTPPGEQFF	TGTGCCAGCACCACACCACCGGGGGAGCAGTTCTTC
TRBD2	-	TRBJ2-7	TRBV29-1	CSVEGMGLAGAGYEQYF	TGCAGCGTTGAGGGGATGGGTCTAGCGGGAGCGGGTTACGAGCAGTACTTC
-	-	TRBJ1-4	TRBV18	CASSGYTSGTNEKLFF	TGTGCCAGCTCAGGATACACCTCGGGAACTAATGAAAAACTGTTTTTT
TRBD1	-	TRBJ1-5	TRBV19	CASSGDRVRYSNQPQHF	TGTGCCAGTAGTGGGGACAGGGTGCGCTATAGCAATCAGCCCCAGCATTTT
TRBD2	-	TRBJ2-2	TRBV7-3	CASSFTSGSTGELFF	TGTGCCAGCAGCTTCACTAGCGGGTCTACCGGGGAGCTGTTTTTT
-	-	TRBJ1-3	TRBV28	CASSLPGFPGSGNTIYF	TGTGCCAGCAGTTTGCCCGGGTTCCCAGGCTCTGGAAACACCATATATTTT
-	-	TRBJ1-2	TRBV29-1	CSVYGNYGYTF	TGCAGCGTTTACGGGAACTATGGCTACACCTTC
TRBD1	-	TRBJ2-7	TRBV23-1	CAPVLLGQETYEQYF	TGCGCCCCGGTGCTTTTGGGACAGGAGACTTACGAGCAGTACTTC
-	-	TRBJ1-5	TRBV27	CASSLSWSDQPQHF	TGTGCCAGCAGTTTATCGTGGTCCGACCAGCCCCAGCATTTT
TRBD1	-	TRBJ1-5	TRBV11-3	CASSLPRDRYSNQPQHF	TGTGCCAGCAGCTTACCCCGGGACAGATATAGCAATCAGCCCCAGCATTTT
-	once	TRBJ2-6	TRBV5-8	CASSPPPGFWGRANVLTF	TGTGCCAGCAGTCCGCCCCCCGGATTTTGGGGAAGGGCCAACGTCCTGACTTTC
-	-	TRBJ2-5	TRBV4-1	CASSQSQTPPRTQYF	TGCGCCAGCAGCCAATCCCAGACACCTCCGCGCACCCAGTACTTC
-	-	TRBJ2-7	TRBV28	CASSLWGTYEQYF	TGTGCCAGCAGTTTATGGGGTACCTACGAGCAGTACTTC
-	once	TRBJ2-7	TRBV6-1	CASSERGYEQYF	TGTGCCAGCAGTGAACGGGGCTACGAGCAGTACTTC
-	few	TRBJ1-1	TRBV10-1	CASSEDSLMNTEAFF	TGCGCCAGCAGTGAGGACAGCCTCATGAACACTGAAGCTTTCTTT
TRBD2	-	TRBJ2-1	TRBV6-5	CASSSLAGAHGGEQFF	TGTGCCAGCAGTTCCCTAGCGGGGGCGCATGGGGGAGAGCAGTTCTTC
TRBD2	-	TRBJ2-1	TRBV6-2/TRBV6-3	CASTHSRLASEQFF	TGTGCCAGCACTCACTCCCGACTAGCATCGGAGCAGTTCTTC
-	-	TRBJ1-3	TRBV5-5	CASTLGGSSGNTIYF	TGTGCCAGCACCCTGGGGGGGTCCTCTGGAAACACCATATATTTT
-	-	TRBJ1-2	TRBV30	CAWLQVGYTF	TGTGCCTGGCTCCAGGTCGGCTACACCTTC
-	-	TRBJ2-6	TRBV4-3	CASSQDVVSGANVLTF	TGCGCCAGCAGCCAAGATGTTGTCTCTGGGGCCAACGTCCTGACTTTC
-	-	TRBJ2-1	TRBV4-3	CASSQDVGGAYNEQFF	TGCGCCAGCAGCCAAGATGTGGGGGGCGCCTACAATGAGCAGTTCTTC
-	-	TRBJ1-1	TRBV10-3	CATTSGWARPSHEAFF	TGTGCCACCACTTCGGGCTGGGCCCGCCCATCACATGAAGCTTTCTTT
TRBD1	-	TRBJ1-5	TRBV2	CASSRTGGRNQPQHF	TGTGCCAGCAGTCGGACAGGGGGTCGCAATCAGCCCCAGCATTTT
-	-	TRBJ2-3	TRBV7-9	CASSLVLGTDTQYF	TGTGCCAGCAGCTTAGTTCTGGGGACAGATACGCAGTATTTT
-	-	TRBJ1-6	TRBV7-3	CASSLFLGGTNSPLHF	TGTGCCAGCAGCTTATTTCTCGGGGGGACGAATTCACCCCTCCACTTT
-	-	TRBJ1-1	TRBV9	CASSAAPQEGAFF	TGTGCCAGCAGCGCGGCCCCACAGGAGGGAGCTTTCTTT
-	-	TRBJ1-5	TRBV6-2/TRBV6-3	CASSYSGVDQPQHF	TGTGCCAGCAGTTACTCAGGGGTGGATCAGCCCCAGCATTTT
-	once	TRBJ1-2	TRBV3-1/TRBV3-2	CASSQVLSGVNDGYTF	TGTGCCAGCAGCCAAGTTCTATCCGGGGTCAATGATGGCTACACCTTC
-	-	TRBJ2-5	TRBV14	CASSIIPRKETQYF	TGTGCCAGCAGTATCATCCCGAGGAAGGAGACCCAGTACTTC
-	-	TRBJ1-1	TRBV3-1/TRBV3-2	CASSQQGFGTEAFF	TGTGCCAGCAGCCAGCAGGGGTTCGGCACTGAAGCTTTCTTT
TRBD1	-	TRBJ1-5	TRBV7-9	CASSQGGRAQPQHF	TGTGCCAGCAGCCAAGGGGGCAGGGCTCAGCCCCAGCATTTT
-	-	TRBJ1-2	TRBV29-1	CSVGVGGRNGYTF	TGCAGCGTTGGGGTAGGGGGTCGTAATGGCTACACCTTC
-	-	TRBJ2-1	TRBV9	CASSVDGGSYNEQFF	TGTGCCAGCAGCGTGGACGGAGGCTCCTACAATGAGCAGTTCTTC
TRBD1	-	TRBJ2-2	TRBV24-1	CATSEPHRGVGELFF	TGTGCCACCAGTGAACCCCACAGGGGCGTCGGGGAGCTGTTTTTT